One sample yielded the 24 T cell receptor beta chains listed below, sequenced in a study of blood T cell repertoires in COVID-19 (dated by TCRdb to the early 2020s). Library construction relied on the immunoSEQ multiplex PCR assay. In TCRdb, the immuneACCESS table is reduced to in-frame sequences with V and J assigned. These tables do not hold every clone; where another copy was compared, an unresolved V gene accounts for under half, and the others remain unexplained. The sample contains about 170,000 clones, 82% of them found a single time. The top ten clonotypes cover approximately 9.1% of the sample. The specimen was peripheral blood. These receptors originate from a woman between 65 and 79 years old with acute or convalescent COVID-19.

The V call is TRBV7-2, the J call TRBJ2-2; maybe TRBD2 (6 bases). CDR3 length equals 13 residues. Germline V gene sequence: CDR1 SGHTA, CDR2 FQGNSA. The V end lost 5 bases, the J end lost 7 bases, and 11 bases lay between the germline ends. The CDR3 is CASSPGLSGELFF. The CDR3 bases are TGTGCCAGCAGCCCGGGACTCAGCGGGGAGCTGTTTTTT.

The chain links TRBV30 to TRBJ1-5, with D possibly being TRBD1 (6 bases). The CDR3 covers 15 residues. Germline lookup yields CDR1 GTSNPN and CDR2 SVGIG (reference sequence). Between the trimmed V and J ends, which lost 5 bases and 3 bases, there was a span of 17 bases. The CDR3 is CAWLGSTGSNQPQHF. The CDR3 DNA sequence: TGTGCCTGGCTAGGTTCGACAGGCTCCAATCAGCCCCAGCATTTT. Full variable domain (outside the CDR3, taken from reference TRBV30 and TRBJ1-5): SQTIHQWPATLVQPVGSPLSLECTVEGTSNPNLYWYRQAAGRGLQLLFYSVGIGQISSEVPQNLSASRPQDRQFILSSKKLLLSDSGFYLCAWLGSTGSNQPQHFGDGTRLSIL.

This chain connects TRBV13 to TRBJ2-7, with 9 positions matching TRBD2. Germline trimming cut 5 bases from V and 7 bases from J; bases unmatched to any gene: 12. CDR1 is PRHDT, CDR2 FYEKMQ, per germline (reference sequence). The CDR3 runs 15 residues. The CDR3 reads CASSPGGGRAREQYF. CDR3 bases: TGTGCCAGCAGCCCGGGGGGCGGGAGGGCCAGGGAGCAGTACTTC.

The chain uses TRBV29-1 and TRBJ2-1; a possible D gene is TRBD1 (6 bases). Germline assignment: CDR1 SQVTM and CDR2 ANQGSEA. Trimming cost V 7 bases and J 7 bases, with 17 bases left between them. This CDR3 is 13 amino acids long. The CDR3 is CSAHLQGRNEQFF. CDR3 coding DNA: TGCAGCGCCCATCTCCAGGGGAGAAATGAGCAGTTCTTC.

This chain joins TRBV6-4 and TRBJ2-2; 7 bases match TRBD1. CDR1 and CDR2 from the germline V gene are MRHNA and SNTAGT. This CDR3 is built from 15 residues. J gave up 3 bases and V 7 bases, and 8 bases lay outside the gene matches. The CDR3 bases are TGTGCCAGCAAAATCCGCCAGGGGGACACCGGGGAGCTGTTTTTT. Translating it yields CASKIRQGDTGELFF.

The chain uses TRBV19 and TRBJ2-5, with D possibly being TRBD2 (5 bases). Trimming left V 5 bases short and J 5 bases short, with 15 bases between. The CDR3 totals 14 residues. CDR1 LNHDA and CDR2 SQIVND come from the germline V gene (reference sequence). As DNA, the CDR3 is TGTGCCAGTAGTTCAACTAGGAATTCGGAGACCCAGTACTTC. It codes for CASSSTRNSETQYF.

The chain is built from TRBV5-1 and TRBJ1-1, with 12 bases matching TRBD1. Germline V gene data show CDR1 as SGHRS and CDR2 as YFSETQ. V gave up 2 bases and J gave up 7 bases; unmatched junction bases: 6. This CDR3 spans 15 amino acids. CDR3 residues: CASSFGTGGDVEAFF. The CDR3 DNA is TGCGCCAGCAGCTTTGGGACAGGGGGCGACGTTGAAGCTTTCTTT.

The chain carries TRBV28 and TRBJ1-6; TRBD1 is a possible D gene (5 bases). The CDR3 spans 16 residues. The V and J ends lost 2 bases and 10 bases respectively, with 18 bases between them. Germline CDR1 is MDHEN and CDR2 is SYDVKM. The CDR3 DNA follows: TGTGCCAGCAGTTTACGCGGCGCCACAGGTTTGTCACCCCTCCACTTT. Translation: CASSLRGATGLSPLHF.

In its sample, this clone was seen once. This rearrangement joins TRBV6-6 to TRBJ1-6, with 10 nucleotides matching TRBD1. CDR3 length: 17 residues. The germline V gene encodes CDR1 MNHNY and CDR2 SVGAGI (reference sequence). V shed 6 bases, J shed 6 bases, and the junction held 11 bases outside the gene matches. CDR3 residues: CASSRMSGTGANSPLHF. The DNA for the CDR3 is TGTGCCAGCAGCCGAATGTCTGGGACAGGGGCTAATTCACCCCTCCACTTT.

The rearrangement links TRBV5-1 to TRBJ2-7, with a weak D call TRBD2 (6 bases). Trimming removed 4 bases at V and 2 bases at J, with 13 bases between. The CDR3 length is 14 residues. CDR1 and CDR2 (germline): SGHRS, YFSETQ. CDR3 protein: CASSQTGGAYEQYF. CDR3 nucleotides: TGCGCCAGCAGCCAGACCGGGGGTGCCTACGAGCAGTACTTC.

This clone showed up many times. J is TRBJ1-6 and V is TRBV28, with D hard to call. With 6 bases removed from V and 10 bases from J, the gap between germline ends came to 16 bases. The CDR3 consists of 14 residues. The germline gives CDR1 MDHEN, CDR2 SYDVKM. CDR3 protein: CASRTFSGPSPLHF. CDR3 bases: TGTGCCAGCAGAACCTTTTCAGGCCCATCACCCCTCCACTTT.

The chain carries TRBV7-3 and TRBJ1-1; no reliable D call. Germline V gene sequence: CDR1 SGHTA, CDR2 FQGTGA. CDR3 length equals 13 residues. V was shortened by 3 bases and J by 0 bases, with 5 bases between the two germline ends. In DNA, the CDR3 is TGTGCCAGCAGCTTGGAGATGAACACTGAAGCTTTCTTT. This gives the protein CASSLEMNTEAFF.

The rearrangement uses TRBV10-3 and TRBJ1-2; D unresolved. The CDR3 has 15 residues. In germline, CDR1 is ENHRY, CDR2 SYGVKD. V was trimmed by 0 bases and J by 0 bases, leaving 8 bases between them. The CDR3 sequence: CAISESLFANYGYTF. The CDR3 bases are TGTGCCATCAGTGAGTCACTCTTTGCTAACTATGGCTACACCTTC.

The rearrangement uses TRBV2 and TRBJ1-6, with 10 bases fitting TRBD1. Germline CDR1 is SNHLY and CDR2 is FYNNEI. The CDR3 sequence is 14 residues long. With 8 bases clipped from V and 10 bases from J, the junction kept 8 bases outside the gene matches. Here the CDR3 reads CASSETGGESPLHF. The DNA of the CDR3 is TGTGCCAGCTCGGAGACAGGGGGCGAATCACCCCTCCACTTT.

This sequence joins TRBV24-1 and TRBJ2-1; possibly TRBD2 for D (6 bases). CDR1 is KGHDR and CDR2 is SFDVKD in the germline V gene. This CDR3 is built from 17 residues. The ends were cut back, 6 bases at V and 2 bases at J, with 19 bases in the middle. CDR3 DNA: TGTGCCACCAGTCGATCAGGACTCCGCGGGACCTACAATGAGCAGTTCTTC. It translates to CATSRSGLRGTYNEQFF.

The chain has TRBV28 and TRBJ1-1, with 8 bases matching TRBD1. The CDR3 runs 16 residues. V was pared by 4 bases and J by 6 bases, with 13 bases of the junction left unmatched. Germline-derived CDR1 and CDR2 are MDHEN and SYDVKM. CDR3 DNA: TGTGCCAGCAGTTCCTTCTCCGGACAGGGCGCCCCTGAAGCTTTCTTT. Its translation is CASSSFSGQGAPEAFF.

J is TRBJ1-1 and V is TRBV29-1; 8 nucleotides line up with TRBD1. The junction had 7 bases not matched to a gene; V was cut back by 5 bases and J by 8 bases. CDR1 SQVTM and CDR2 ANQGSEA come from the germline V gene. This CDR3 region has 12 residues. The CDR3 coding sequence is TGCAGCGTTTTAACGGACAGGGCGGAAGCTTTCTTT. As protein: CSVLTDRAEAFF.

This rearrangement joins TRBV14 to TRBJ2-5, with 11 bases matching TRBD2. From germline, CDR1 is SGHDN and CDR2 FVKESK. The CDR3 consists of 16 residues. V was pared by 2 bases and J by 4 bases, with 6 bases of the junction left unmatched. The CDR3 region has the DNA TGTGCCAGCAGCCAACGTCCGCTAGCGGGGGGAGAGACCCAGTACTTC. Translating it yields CASSQRPLAGGETQYF.

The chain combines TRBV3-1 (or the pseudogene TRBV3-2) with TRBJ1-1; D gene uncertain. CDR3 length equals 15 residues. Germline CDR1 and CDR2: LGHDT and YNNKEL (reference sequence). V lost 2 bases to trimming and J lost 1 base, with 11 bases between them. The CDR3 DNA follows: TGTGCCAGCAGCCAACGGGGAACAGCGAACACTGAAGCTTTCTTT. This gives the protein CASSQRGTANTEAFF.

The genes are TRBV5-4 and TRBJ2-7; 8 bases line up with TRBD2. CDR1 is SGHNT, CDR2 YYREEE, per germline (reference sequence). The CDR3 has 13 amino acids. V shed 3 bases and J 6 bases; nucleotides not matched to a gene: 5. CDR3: CASSWGLGAEQYF. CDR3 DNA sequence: TGTGCCAGCAGCTGGGGACTAGGCGCCGAGCAGTACTTC. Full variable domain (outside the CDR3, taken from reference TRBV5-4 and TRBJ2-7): ETGVTQSPTHLIKTRGQQVTLRCSSQSGHNTVSWYQQALGQGPQFIFQYYREEENGRGNFPPRFSGLQFPNYSSELNVNALELDDSALYLCASSWGLGAEQYFGPGTRLTVT.

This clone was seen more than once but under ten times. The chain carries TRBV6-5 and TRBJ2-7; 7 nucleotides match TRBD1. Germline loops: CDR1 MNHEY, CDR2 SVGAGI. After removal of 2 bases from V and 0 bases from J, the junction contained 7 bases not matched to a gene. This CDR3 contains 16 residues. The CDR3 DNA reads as TGTGCCAGCAGTTACAGTTCAGGGGACAGCTCCTACGAGCAGTACTTC. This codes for CASSYSSGDSSYEQYF.

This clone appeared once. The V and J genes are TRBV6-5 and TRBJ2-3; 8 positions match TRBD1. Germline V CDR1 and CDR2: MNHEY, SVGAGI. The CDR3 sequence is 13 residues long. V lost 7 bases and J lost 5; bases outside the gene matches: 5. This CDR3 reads CASMTGARDTQYF. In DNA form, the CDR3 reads TGTGCCAGCATGACAGGGGCACGAGATACGCAGTATTTT.

The CDR3 loop reads CASSPSLEGSYNSPLHF. DNA for the CDR3: TGCGCCAGCAGCCCAAGCCTTGAGGGCTCCTATAATTCACCCCTCCACTTT. The gene calls are TRBV4-3 and TRBJ1-6; no definite D call. The CDR3 is 17 residues long. Germline V gene lookup returns CDR1 LGHNA and CDR2 YSLEER. Trimming shortened V by 4 bases and J by 0 bases, and 13 bases separated the two germline ends.

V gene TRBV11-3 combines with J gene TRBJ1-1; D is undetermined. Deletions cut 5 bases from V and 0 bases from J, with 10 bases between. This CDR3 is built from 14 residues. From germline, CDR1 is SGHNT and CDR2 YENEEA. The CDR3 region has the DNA TGTGCCAGCAGCGCGTCAACAGTGAACACTGAAGCTTTCTTT. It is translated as CASSASTVNTEAFF.